Following are 5 T cell receptor beta chains from one sample sequenced in a study of Tregs in tolerant kidney transplant recipients. TCRdb keeps only in-frame clones here, not all; method: immunoSEQ multiplex PCR. The sample includes around 75,000 clones, roughly nine tenths of them seen just once. Sequences were derived from CD4+ T cells from blood, sampled before the transplant. The receptors stem from a human donor who received a combined kidney and bone marrow transplant.

The chain has TRBV5-1 and TRBJ2-3, with 7 bases that match TRBD1. In germline, CDR1 is SGHRS, CDR2 YFSETQ. V lost 2 bases to trimming and J lost 2 bases; unmatched junction nucleotides: 5. The CDR3 covers 15 residues. CDR3 amino acids: CASSLSTGATDTQYF. In nucleotides, the CDR3 is TGCGCCAGCAGCTTATCTACAGGGGCCACAGATACGCAGTATTTT.

The chain is built from TRBV5-1 and TRBJ2-7; D gene ambiguous. Between the trimmed V and J ends, which lost 1 base and 5 bases, there was a span of 10 bases. This CDR3 comprises 13 residues. CDR1 and CDR2 (germline): SGHRS, YFSETQ. CDR3 sequence reads: CASSLQLGDEQYF. The CDR3 DNA reads TGCGCCAGCAGCTTGCAGTTGGGCGACGAGCAGTACTTC.

This chain links TRBV29-1 with TRBJ2-7; 9 nucleotides line up with TRBD2. CDR3 length: 13 amino acids. V shed 3 bases and J 4 bases; nucleotides not matched to a gene: 4. The V gene's germline CDR1 is SQVTM and CDR2 ANQGSEA. CDR3: CSVDLAGTYEQYF. The DNA for the CDR3 is TGCAGCGTTGACCTAGCGGGAACATACGAGCAGTACTTC.

This chain uses TRBV11-1 with TRBJ2-5; D remains unclear. The CDR3 consists of 13 residues. V gave up 5 bases and J gave up 1 base, with 8 bases separating them. The germline V gene has CDR1 SGHAT and CDR2 FQDESV (reference sequence). The chain's CDR3 is CASSVGFQETQYF. CDR3 sequence (DNA): TGTGCCAGCAGCGTGGGCTTCCAAGAGACCCAGTACTTC.

The chain has TRBV11-3 and TRBJ2-2; tentative D call: TRBD1 (5 bases). The CDR3 is 16 amino acids. Trimming cost V 7 bases and J 0 bases, with 15 bases left between them. CDR1 is SGHNT and CDR2 is YENEEA in the germline V gene. The CDR3 here is CASTATQGPNTGELFF. CDR3 coding DNA: TGTGCCAGCACCGCGACTCAGGGTCCGAACACCGGGGAGCTGTTTTTT.